This is a list of T cell receptor beta chains from one sample in a study of shared clonotypes between healthy human individuals. Some clones are missing from TCRdb's copy, which holds only in-frame ones; the method was immunoSEQ multiplex PCR. Among 700,000 or so clones listed, 72% were seen once. Sequenced: memory CD4+ T cells sorted from blood. These receptors were taken from a woman aged 30 to 39 in good health. CDR3s include the opening cysteine and the closing phenylalanine or tryptophan. Each record gives: J gene, V gene, CDR3 protein.

>TRBJ2-5|TRBV28
CASSFIATGGTQETQYF
>TRBJ2-1|TRBV5-1
CASSLDSGAYNEQFF
>TRBJ1-4|TRBV2
CASSMQGALFF
>TRBJ2-1|TRBV4-1
CASSQDGARSYNEQFF
>TRBJ2-7|TRBV18
CASSPPSGSYEQYF
>TRBJ1-1|TRBV6-1
CASSPQGPANTEAFF
>TRBJ2-1|TRBV15
CATSRDLSGEQFF
>TRBJ2-7|TRBV11-2
CASSLALYEQYF
>TRBJ1-5|TRBV11-2
CASSLDSRAAGGGQPQHF
>TRBJ2-6|TRBV5-8
CASRRPFLGANVLTF
>TRBJ2-3|TRBV2
CASSEATGIKYF
>TRBJ2-1|TRBV28
CASSPHQINEQFF
>TRBJ2-1|TRBV6-4
CASRRNDLAGGDNEQFF
>TRBJ2-3|TRBV29-1
CSVRNRDRSTDTQYF
>TRBJ2-3|TRBV7-2
CASSLALRFASTDTQYF
>TRBJ1-5|TRBV27
CASSLRQDRNQPQHF
>TRBJ2-1|TRBV2
CASRVTFGAGGMAYNEQFF
>TRBJ1-1|TRBV21-1
CASMTGQGGTEAFF
>TRBJ2-7|TRBV30
CAWSTRGGEQYF
>TRBJ2-2|TRBV9
CASSEGLAGTGELFF
>TRBJ2-7|TRBV18
CASSPPPGTAIYEQYF
>TRBJ2-5|TRBV6-5
CASSLRQEETQYF
>TRBJ2-3|TRBV7-9
CASSRLWRDTDTQYF
>TRBJ2-1|TRBV7-3
CASSLGASGSNEQFF
>TRBJ1-1|TRBV9
CASSVGGRGASPSLNTEAFF
>TRBJ2-1|TRBV7-9
CASSQDPSGNFGEQFF